A single sample gave rise to the 27 T cell receptor beta chains below, sequenced in a study of CD8 T cells in Susac syndrome. Reverse transcription of about 0.5 to 1 ug RNA was carried out with random hexamers. MiXCR, run by TCRdb on the immunoSEQ multiplex PCR reads, gives a single entry per CDR3 protein. Of approximately 190,000 distinct CDR3 sequences in the sample, roughly nine tenths are singletons; the top ten hold around 0.079%. Sequenced material: CD4+ T cells from PBMCs. These receptors all stem from a human donor with Susac syndrome.

The CDR3 sequence: CASRGQLDQPQHF. The CDR3 region has the DNA TGTGCCAGCAGAGGACAGTTAGATCAGCCCCAGCATTTT. The rearrangement links TRBV2 to TRBJ1-5; D might be TRBD1 (6 bases). From germline, CDR1 is SNHLY and CDR2 FYNNEI. Trimming stripped 6 bases from V and 5 bases from J, with 11 bases between. The CDR3 contains 13 residues.

The rearrangement links TRBV10-1 to TRBJ1-1; D might be TRBD1 (5 bases). CDR3 length: 14 residues. Per germline, CDR1 WNHNN and CDR2 SYGVQD (reference sequence). Trimming removed 3 bases from V and 5 bases from J, with 13 bases in between. DNA for the CDR3: TGCGCCAGCAGTGACTCAGGGCTGGAGACTGAAGCTTTCTTT. Encoded protein: CASSDSGLETEAFF.

The chain is built from TRBV4-2 and TRBJ2-7; the D is unclear. The CDR3 is 13 residues long. Trimming left V 4 bases short and J 6 bases short, with 13 bases between. CDR1 is LGHNA, CDR2 YNFKEQ, per germline. CDR3: CASSRPNTVEQYF. The CDR3 DNA reads TGTGCCAGCAGCCGACCTAATACGGTCGAGCAGTACTTC.

V usage is TRBV7-3 and J usage is TRBJ2-7, with 9 bases aligning to TRBD1. This CDR3 comprises 15 residues. J gave up 3 bases and V 5 bases, and 8 bases lay outside the gene matches. Germline CDR1 is SGHTA and CDR2 is FQGTGA. The CDR3 region is CASSPGLGQGYEQYF. CDR3 DNA: TGTGCCAGCAGCCCAGGCTTGGGACAGGGCTACGAGCAGTACTTC.

V and J are TRBV6-5 and TRBJ2-3; tentatively, D is TRBD2 (7 bases). The CDR3 length is 17 residues. Germline V lookup: CDR1 MNHEY, CDR2 SVGAGI. Trimming stripped 3 bases from V and 2 bases from J, with 18 bases between. CDR3 DNA sequence: TGTGCCAGCAGTTATAGGGGGGGACTTAGCAACACAGATACGCAGTATTTT. Translated: CASSYRGGLSNTDTQYF.

V and J are TRBV13 and TRBJ2-3; tentative D call: TRBD2 (6 bases). CDR3 length: 12 amino acids. V was trimmed by 5 bases and J by 5 bases, leaving 8 bases between them. The germline CDR1 and CDR2 sequences are PRHDT and FYEKMQ (reference sequence). The CDR3 region is CASSRRVDTQYF. CDR3 in DNA: TGTGCCAGCAGCCGGAGGGTAGATACGCAGTATTTT.

This chain joins TRBV29-1 and TRBJ2-4; D ambiguous. The ends were cut back, 4 bases at V and 5 bases at J, with 9 bases in the middle. The CDR3 has 12 amino acids. Per germline, CDR1 SQVTM and CDR2 ANQGSEA. CDR3 amino acids: CSVVVVENIQYF. DNA of the CDR3: TGCAGCGTTGTCGTAGTTGAAAACATTCAGTACTTC.

The table lists this clonotype with a few counts. DNA of the CDR3: TGTGCCAGCAGCTTGAATGGGAGAGGGGGGGAGACCCAGTACTTC. It yields the protein CASSLNGRGGETQYF. This chain connects TRBV5-6 to TRBJ2-5; D may match TRBD1 or TRBD2 (6 bases each). The CDR3 is 15 residues long. CDR1 and CDR2 from the germline V gene are SGHDT and YYEEEE. With 1 base removed from V and 5 bases from J, the gap between germline ends came to 15 bases. The full variable domain, completed using reference TRBV5-6 and TRBJ2-5, is DAGVTQSPTHLIKTRGQQVTLRCSPKSGHDTVSWYQQALGQGPQFIFQYYEEEERQRGNFPDRFSGHQFPNYSSELNVNALLLGDSALYLCASSLNGRGGETQYFGPGTRLLVL.

The chain couples TRBV2 to TRBJ1-1, with a possible D match to TRBD1 (5 bases). Germline CDR1 is SNHLY and CDR2 is FYNNEI. The V end lost 2 bases, the J end lost 1 base, and 8 bases lay between the germline ends. This CDR3 has 14 residues. The CDR3 DNA reads TGTGCCAGCAGTGAACGCGGGGGGAACACTGAAGCTTTCTTT. This codes for CASSERGGNTEAFF.

The chain has TRBV6-1 and TRBJ1-5, with 7 positions matching TRBD1. CDR3 length: 14 residues. Losses at the gene ends were 8 bases for V and 0 bases for J; bases not matched to a gene: 4. CDR1 is MNHNS, CDR2 SASEGT, per germline. The CDR3: CASRTGHSNQPQHF. The CDR3 DNA is TGTGCCAGCCGGACAGGTCATAGCAATCAGCCCCAGCATTTT.

CDR3 sequence: CASSVGPEVYEQYF. In DNA, the CDR3 is TGTGCCAGCAGCGTAGGACCCGAAGTCTACGAGCAGTACTTC. V and J are TRBV9 and TRBJ2-7; D not resolved. The CDR3 is 14 residues long. Germline V CDR1 and CDR2: SGDLS, YYNGEE. The V end was cut by 0 bases, the J end by 3 bases, with 10 bases between. Variable domain in full (rest from reference TRBV9 and TRBJ2-7): DSGVTQTPKHLITATGQRVTLRCSPRSGDLSVYWYQQSLDQGLQFLIQYYNGEERAKGNILERFSAQQFPDLHSELNLSSLELGDSALYFCASSVGPEVYEQYFGPGTRLTVT.

The CDR3 sequence is CASSQVTANTEAFF. The CDR3 bases are TGCGCCAGCAGCCAGGTGACAGCGAACACTGAAGCTTTCTTT. The chain has TRBV5-1 and TRBJ1-1, with D perhaps matching TRBD1 (5 bases). Trimming left V 4 bases short and J 1 base short, with 11 bases between. This CDR3 comprises 14 residues. Germline V gene sequence: CDR1 SGHRS, CDR2 YFSETQ.

This clonotype was detected once. V usage is TRBV6-1 and J usage is TRBJ2-1, with TRBD1 identical over 8 bases. J was trimmed by 0 bases and V by 6 bases; bases with no gene match: 13. Germline CDR1 and CDR2: MNHNS and SASEGT. This CDR3 comprises 18 residues. CDR3 region: CASSWSPLGQGSYNEQFF. In nucleotides, the CDR3 is TGTGCCAGCAGCTGGAGCCCCCTCGGACAGGGCTCCTACAATGAGCAGTTCTTC.

The genes are TRBV25-1 and TRBJ1-1, with D tentatively TRBD1 (5 bases). CDR1 MGHDK and CDR2 SYGVNS come from the germline V gene. The CDR3 consists of 15 residues. V gave up 3 bases and J gave up 10 bases, with 21 bases separating them. CDR3 sequence: CASSDPRGDQARAFF. CDR3 sequence (DNA): TGTGCCAGCAGTGACCCGCGGGGGGATCAGGCTCGAGCTTTCTTT.

This chain joins TRBV28 and TRBJ2-7; 11 bases line up with TRBD2. V shed 7 bases, J shed 4 bases, and the junction held 6 bases outside the gene matches. CDR3 length: 14 amino acids. Germline-derived CDR1 and CDR2 are MDHEN and SYDVKM. The CDR3 here is CASTMTSGTYEQYF. The CDR3 nucleotides are TGTGCCAGCACAATGACTAGCGGGACTTACGAGCAGTACTTC.

V and J are TRBV28 and TRBJ2-7; 9 positions match TRBD2. Trimming removed 1 base from V and 6 bases from J; junction bases left unmatched: 10. Germline V gene lookup returns CDR1 MDHEN and CDR2 SYDVKM. This CDR3 is built from 16 residues. The chain's CDR3 is CASSLSASGKGGEQYF. The CDR3 nucleotides read TGTGCCAGCAGTTTATCTGCTAGCGGGAAGGGTGGCGAGCAGTACTTC.

This sequence joins TRBV5-1 and TRBJ1-6; maybe TRBD1 (5 bases). CDR1 SGHRS and CDR2 YFSETQ come from the germline V gene. V was shortened by 0 bases and J by 0 bases, with 10 bases between the two germline ends. The length of the CDR3 is 17 residues. Here the CDR3 DNA reads TGCGCCAGCAGCTTGGCCTCAGGGAGCTCCTATAATTCACCCCTCCACTTT. Translated, it gives CASSLASGSSYNSPLHF.

The rearrangement uses TRBV5-4 and TRBJ2-2; D tentatively fits TRBD1 or TRBD2 (5 bases each). CDR3 length equals 16 residues. Germline CDR1 is SGHNT and CDR2 is YYREEE (reference sequence). Trimming removed 2 bases from V and 1 base from J, with 12 bases in between. The chain's CDR3 is CASSLLGVGNTGELFF. The CDR3 nucleotides are TGTGCCAGCAGCTTACTGGGGGTAGGGAACACCGGGGAGCTGTTTTTT.

A single count supports this clonotype. The gene calls are TRBV12-3 or TRBV12-4 and TRBJ1-1; D not certain. Trimming removed 3 bases from V and 6 bases from J, with 11 bases in between. The CDR3 has 13 residues. For the CDR3, the DNA is TGTGCCAGCAGTTTTGTTGGGATACCTGAAGCTTTCTTT. Translation gives CASSFVGIPEAFF.

This rearrangement joins TRBV6-5 to TRBJ1-3; maybe TRBD1 (5 bases). The CDR3 spans 16 residues. Trimming removed 0 bases from V and 1 base from J, with 10 bases in between. CDR1 and CDR2 (germline): MNHEY, SVGAGI. Here the CDR3 reads CASSYSRGRSGNTIYF. For the CDR3, the DNA is TGTGCCAGCAGTTACTCCCGGGGGAGATCTGGAAACACCATATATTTT.

This clonotype was counted a single time. The chain has TRBV7-3 and TRBJ2-1; 10 bases line up with TRBD2. The V segment lost 4 bases and the J segment 11 bases; nucleotides outside the gene matches: 5. CDR1 and CDR2 (germline): SGHTA, FQGTGA. This CDR3 comprises 13 residues. CDR3 DNA sequence: TGTGCCAGCAGCTCCTCTAGCGGGGGTAAGCAGTTCTTC. Translated: CASSSSSGGKQFF.

This clonotype has just one count. The rearrangement links TRBV6-5 to TRBJ1-2; D might be TRBD1 (5 bases). V was clipped by 8 bases and J by 4 bases, with 11 bases between them. Germline CDR1 MNHEY, CDR2 SVGAGI. The CDR3 sequence is 12 residues long. CDR3 region: CASWDPSYGYTF. In DNA, the CDR3 is TGTGCCAGCTGGGACCCCAGCTATGGCTACACCTTC.

The genes are TRBV7-9 and TRBJ2-5; 9 nucleotides agree with TRBD2. The CDR3 is made up of 13 amino acids. The germline CDR1 and CDR2 sequences are SEHNR and FQNEAQ (reference sequence). DNA of the CDR3: TGTCCCACTCTCACTAGCGGGCAAGAGACCCAGTACTTC. This sequence encodes CPTLTSGQETQYF.

The chain uses TRBV20-1 and TRBJ1-2, with 9 bases identical to TRBD1. In germline, CDR1 is DFQATT, CDR2 SNEGSKA (reference sequence). Trimming took 4 bases from V and 5 from J; bases not matched to a gene: 11. The CDR3 spans 15 residues. The CDR3 nucleotides read TGCAGTGCTATCCCACAGGGGGCGGAAGCGTATGGCTACACCTTC. Translated, it gives CSAIPQGAEAYGYTF.

The chain couples TRBV9 to TRBJ2-7; D could derive from TRBD1 or TRBD2 (5 bases each). The CDR3 is 16 residues long. The germline V gene has CDR1 SGDLS and CDR2 YYNGEE. Trimming shortened V by 0 bases and J by 3 bases, and 16 bases separated the two germline ends. CDR3 DNA: TGTGCCAGCAGCGTAGGATGGCAGGGAGCCCTCTACGAGCAGTACTTC. This sequence encodes CASSVGWQGALYEQYF.

The chain is built from TRBV12-3 or TRBV12-4 and TRBJ2-7; D possibly corresponds to TRBD2 (6 bases). V lost 2 bases, J lost 3 bases, and 14 bases lay in between. This CDR3 has 15 amino acids. CDR3 region: CASSLNWSGVYEQYF. The CDR3 DNA follows: TGTGCCAGCAGTTTAAATTGGTCGGGGGTCTACGAGCAGTACTTC.

The chain carries TRBV5-1 and TRBJ2-7; D perhaps matches TRBD1 (6 bases). This CDR3 spans 17 amino acids. The V end was cut by 1 base, the J end by 1 base, with 18 bases between. Germline CDR1 SGHRS, CDR2 YFSETQ. The CDR3: CASSLFNLGTPSYEQYF. The CDR3 DNA sequence: TGCGCCAGCAGCTTGTTCAATTTGGGGACACCATCCTACGAGCAGTACTTC. The entire variable domain, with the rest obtained from reference TRBV5-1 and TRBJ2-7, is as follows: KAGVTQTPRYLIKTRGQQVTLSCSPISGHRSVSWYQQTPGQGLQFLFEYFSETQRNKGNFPGRFSGRQFSNSRSEMNVSTLELGDSALYLCASSLFNLGTPSYEQYFGPGTRLTVT.